These T cell receptor beta chains were read from a single sample in a study of T cell repertoires in cytomegalovirus infection. These receptors lack a known antigen. In TCRdb, the reads were re-called with MiXCR into one record per CDR3 protein. Here the sample spans roughly 860,000 distinct CDR3 sequences, about 30% being singletons. The sample consisted of cultured CD8+ T cells from PBMCs, taken from culture after CMV antigen stimulation. These receptors came from a human donor in good health (CMV status not recorded). Some clones in this sample may be carry-over from other donors' samples. Both conserved end residues are part of each CDR3. D genes are given only for firm matches. Only some rows state a clone size, as once, few, many or a class for expanded clones.

d_gene	abundance	v_gene	j_gene	CDR3aa	CDR3nt
TRBD1	many	TRBV7-6	TRBJ2-1	CASSPGTGVDNEQFF	TGTGCCAGCAGCCCCGGGACAGGGGTTGACAATGAGCAGTTCTTC
-	few	TRBV7-2	TRBJ2-5	CASSLLGWVEETQYF	TGTGCCAGCAGCTTGCTGGGGTGGGTAGAAGAGACCCAGTACTTC
TRBD2	few	TRBV9	TRBJ2-3	CASSVPSLGLAGGSSTDTQYF	TGTGCCAGCAGCGTACCCTCCCTCGGACTAGCGGGGGGGAGTAGCACAGATACGCAGTATTTT
-	-	TRBV15	TRBJ2-3	CATSRGGVSLGPYTDTQYF	TGTGCCACCAGCAGAGGGGGGGTATCCCTTGGGCCTTACACAGATACGCAGTATTTT
TRBD2	-	TRBV24-1	TRBJ2-5	CVTPLLTSREETQYF	TGTGTCACCCCCCTTCTGACTAGCAGGGAAGAGACCCAGTACTTC
TRBD1	-	TRBV19	TRBJ1-1	CASSHRWTGRNTEAFF	TGTGCCAGTAGTCACCGATGGACAGGTAGGAACACTGAAGCTTTCTTT
TRBD1	few	TRBV13	TRBJ2-1	CASSLANRGHEQFF	TGTGCCAGCAGCTTAGCCAACAGGGGGCATGAGCAGTTCTTC
-	many	TRBV2	TRBJ2-2	CASSEARGNTGELFF	TGTGCCAGCAGTGAAGCCCGGGGTAACACCGGGGAGCTGTTTTTT
-	few	TRBV10-3	TRBJ2-1	CAITRTTYNEQFF	TGTGCCATCACTCGGACTACTTACAATGAGCAGTTCTTC
-	-	TRBV4-3	TRBJ1-1	CASGEGPAGITEAFF	TGCGCCAGCGGGGAAGGCCCCGCTGGGATCACTGAAGCTTTCTTT
-	few	TRBV19	TRBJ2-4	CATLEIGTAKNIQYF	TGTGCCACGCTGGAAATCGGGACAGCCAAAAACATTCAGTACTTC
TRBD2	-	TRBV20-1	TRBJ2-3	CSTRVVAGGDTQYF	TGCAGTACTAGAGTGGTAGCGGGGGGAGATACGCAGTATTTT
TRBD1	-	TRBV5-6	TRBJ2-3	CASSVGQGIRYTQYF	TGTGCCAGCAGCGTGGGACAGGGGATTAGATATACGCAGTATTTT
-	-	TRBV7-8	TRBJ1-1	CASSLALAADEAFF	TGTGCCAGCAGCTTAGCGTTGGCGGCCGATGAAGCTTTCTTT
TRBD1	-	TRBV29-1	TRBJ2-3	CSVEGGTGPTDTQYF	TGCAGCGTTGAAGGGGGGACAGGGCCCACAGATACGCAGTATTTT
-	-	TRBV7-6	TRBJ1-4	CANSPNPRGHQGEKLFF	TGTGCCAACAGCCCAAACCCCCGGGGCCACCAGGGCGAAAAACTGTTTTTT
-	-	TRBV20-1	TRBJ2-2	CSARDQGRSNTRELFF	TGCAGTGCTAGAGACCAGGGGAGATCGAACACCAGGGAGCTGTTTTTT
-	-	TRBV6-5	TRBJ1-1	CASSWGTATEAFF	TGTGCCAGCTCGTGGGGGACGGCCACTGAAGCTTTCTTT
TRBD1	few	TRBV7-9	TRBJ2-1	CASSWGTGEQFF	TGTGCCAGCAGCTGGGGGACAGGAGAGCAGTTCTTC
-	-	TRBV2	TRBJ2-1	CARGVEQFF	TGTGCCAGGGGGGTTGAGCAGTTCTTC
-	few	TRBV19	TRBJ1-5	CASSTGTQPQHF	TGTGCCAGTAGTACAGGGACGCAGCCCCAGCATTTT
TRBD2	few	TRBV19	TRBJ2-1	CASNWAGGVTDDEQFF	TGTGCCAGTAACTGGGCGGGGGGAGTCACGGACGATGAGCAGTTCTTC
TRBD1	many	TRBV7-9	TRBJ1-6	CASSSEGQINSPLHF	TGTGCCAGCAGCTCAGAGGGACAGATCAATTCACCCCTCCACTTT
-	few	TRBV7-9	TRBJ1-5	CASSRAGTRYSNQPQHF	TGTGCCAGCAGCAGAGCCGGGACACGTTATAGCAATCAGCCCCAGCATTTT
-	-	TRBV6-2/TRBV6-3	TRBJ1-5	CASSPTDGNQPQHF	TGTGCCAGCAGCCCCACGGACGGAAATCAGCCCCAGCATTTT
-	many	TRBV7-2	TRBJ1-6	CASSLEGDARNSPLHF	TGTGCCAGCAGCTTAGAAGGGGATGCGCGGAATTCACCCCTCCACTTT
-	few	TRBV12-3/TRBV12-4	TRBJ1-5	CASSPGFGNQPQHF	TGTGCCAGCAGTCCAGGGTTCGGCAATCAGCCCCAGCATTTT
TRBD2	few	TRBV7-8	TRBJ2-1	CASSSHGGGEQFF	TGTGCCAGCAGCTCCCATGGCGGGGGTGAGCAGTTCTTC
-	-	TRBV2	TRBJ2-7	CAAHGIDARLTVSYEQYF	TGTGCCGCCCACGGTATTGACGCCAGACTGACGGTCTCCTACGAGCAGTACTTC
-	-	TRBV7-6	TRBJ1-1	CASSFWRELDTEAFF	TGTGCCAGCAGCTTTTGGCGGGAATTGGACACTGAAGCTTTCTTT
TRBD2	-	TRBV27	TRBJ2-7	CASSSGLAGIYEQYF	TGTGCCAGCAGTTCCGGACTAGCGGGGATATACGAGCAGTACTTC
-	-	TRBV6-8	TRBJ1-4	CASSPGGIRLFF	TGTGCCAGCAGCCCCGGGGGGATAAGACTGTTTTTT
TRBD1	few	TRBV5-1	TRBJ1-1	CASSLETGVTEAFF	TGCGCCAGCAGCTTAGAGACAGGGGTTACTGAAGCTTTCTTT
-	few	TRBV19	TRBJ2-3	CASSIAGSSTDTQYF	TGTGCCAGTAGTATCGCAGGCAGCAGCACAGATACGCAGTATTTT
TRBD1	few	TRBV19	TRBJ1-1	CASSPRTGGLSEAFF	TGTGCCAGTAGTCCACGGACAGGGGGCTTAAGTGAAGCTTTCTTT
-	many	TRBV7-2	TRBJ2-2	CASSSSDSLNTGELFF	TGTGCCAGCAGCTCCAGCGACAGCTTGAACACCGGGGAGCTGTTTTTT
TRBD1	few	TRBV20-1	TRBJ1-1	CSARRQGTEAFF	TGCAGTGCTAGACGACAGGGGACTGAAGCTTTCTTT
-	-	TRBV19	TRBJ1-2	CASSIRDIYRYGYTF	TGTGCCAGTTCTATCCGGGACATCTACCGCTATGGCTACACCTTC
TRBD1	-	TRBV7-6	TRBJ2-5	CASSPSTGTQETQYF	TGTGCCAGCAGCCCATCGACAGGGACGCAAGAGACCCAGTACTTC
TRBD1	few	TRBV12-5	TRBJ1-2	CASAVGQAGINYGYTF	TGTGCTAGTGCCGTCGGACAGGCCGGGATTAACTATGGCTACACCTTC
-	-	TRBV6-5	TRBJ2-1	CASSYPTTGYSYNEQFF	TGTGCCAGCAGTTACCCGACAACAGGGTACTCCTACAATGAGCAGTTCTTC